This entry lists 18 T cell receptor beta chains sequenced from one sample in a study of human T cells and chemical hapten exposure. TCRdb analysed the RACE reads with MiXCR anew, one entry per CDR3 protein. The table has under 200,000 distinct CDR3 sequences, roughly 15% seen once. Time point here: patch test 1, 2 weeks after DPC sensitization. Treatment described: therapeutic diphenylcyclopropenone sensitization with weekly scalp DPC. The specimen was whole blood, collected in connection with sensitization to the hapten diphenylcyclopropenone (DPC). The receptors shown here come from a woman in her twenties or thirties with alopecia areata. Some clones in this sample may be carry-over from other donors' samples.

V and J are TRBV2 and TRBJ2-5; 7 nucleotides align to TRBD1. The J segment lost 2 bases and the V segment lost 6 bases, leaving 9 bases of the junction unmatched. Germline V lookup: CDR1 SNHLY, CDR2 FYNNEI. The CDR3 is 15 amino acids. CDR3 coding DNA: TGTGCCAGCAGGGAACCGGGACAGATACAAGAGACCCAGTACTTC. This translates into CASREPGQIQETQYF.

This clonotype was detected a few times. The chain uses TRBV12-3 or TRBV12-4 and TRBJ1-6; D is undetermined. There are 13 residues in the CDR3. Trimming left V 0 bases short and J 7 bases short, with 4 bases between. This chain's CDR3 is CASSLAGNSPLHF. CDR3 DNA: TGTGCCAGCAGTTTAGCTGGCAATTCACCCCTCCACTTT.

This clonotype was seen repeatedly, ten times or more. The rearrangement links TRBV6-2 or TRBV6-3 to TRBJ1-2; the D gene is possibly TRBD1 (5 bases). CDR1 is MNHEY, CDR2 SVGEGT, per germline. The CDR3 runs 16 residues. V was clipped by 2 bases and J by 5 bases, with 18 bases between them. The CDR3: CASSYQPWDREYGYTF. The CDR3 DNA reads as TGTGCCAGCAGTTACCAACCCTGGGACCGAGAGTATGGCTACACCTTC.

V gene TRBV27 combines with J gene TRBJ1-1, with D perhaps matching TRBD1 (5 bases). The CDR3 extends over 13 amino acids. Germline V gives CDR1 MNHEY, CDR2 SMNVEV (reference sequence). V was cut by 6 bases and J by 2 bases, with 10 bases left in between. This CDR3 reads CASRPTENTEAFF. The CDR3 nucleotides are TGTGCCAGCAGACCGACAGAAAACACTGAAGCTTTCTTT.

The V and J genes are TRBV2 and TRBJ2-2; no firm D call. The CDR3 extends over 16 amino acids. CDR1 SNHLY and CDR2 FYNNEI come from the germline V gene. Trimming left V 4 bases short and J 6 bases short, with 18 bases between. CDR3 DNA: TGTGCCAGCAGTGTTTCCGGATCCCCGCGTCCCGGGGAGCTGTTTTTT. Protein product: CASSVSGSPRPGELFF.

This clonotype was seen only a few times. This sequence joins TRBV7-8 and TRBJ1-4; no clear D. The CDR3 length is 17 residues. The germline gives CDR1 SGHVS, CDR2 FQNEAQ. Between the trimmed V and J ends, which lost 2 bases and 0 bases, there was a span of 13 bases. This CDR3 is CASSLPNFQTTNEKLFF. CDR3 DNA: TGTGCCAGCAGCTTACCCAACTTCCAGACAACTAATGAAAAACTGTTTTTT.

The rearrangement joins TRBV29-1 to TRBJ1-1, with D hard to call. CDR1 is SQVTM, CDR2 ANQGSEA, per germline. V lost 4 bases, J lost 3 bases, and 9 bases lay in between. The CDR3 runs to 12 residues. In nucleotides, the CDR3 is TGCAGCGTTGGCCCGGGATACACTGAAGCTTTCTTT. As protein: CSVGPGYTEAFF. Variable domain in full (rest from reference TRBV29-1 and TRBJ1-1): SAVISQKPSRDICQRGTSLTIQCQVDSQVTMMFWYRQQPGQSLTLIATANQGSEATYESGFVIDKFPISRPNLTFSTLTVSNMSPEDSSIYLCSVGPGYTEAFFGQGTRLTVV.

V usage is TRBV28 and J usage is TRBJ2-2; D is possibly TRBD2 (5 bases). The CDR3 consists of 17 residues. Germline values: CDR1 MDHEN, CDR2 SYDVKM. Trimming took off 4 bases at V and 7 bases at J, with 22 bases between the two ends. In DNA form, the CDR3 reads TGTGCCAGCAGTTCCGTAGTCTCTAGCACCGGGTACGGGGAGCTGTTTTTT. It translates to CASSSVVSSTGYGELFF. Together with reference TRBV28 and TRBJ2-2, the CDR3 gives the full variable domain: DVKVTQSSRYLVKRTGEKVFLECVQDMDHENMFWYRQDPGLGLRLIYFSYDVKMKEKGDIPEGYSVSREKKERFSLILESASTNQTSMYLCASSSVVSSTGYGELFFGEGSRLTVL.

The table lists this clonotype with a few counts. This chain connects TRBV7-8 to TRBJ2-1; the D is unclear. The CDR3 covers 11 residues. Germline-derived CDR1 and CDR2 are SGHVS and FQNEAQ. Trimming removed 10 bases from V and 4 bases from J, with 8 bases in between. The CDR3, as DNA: TGTGCCACTATCCAATACAATGAGCAGTTCTTC. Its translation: CATIQYNEQFF.

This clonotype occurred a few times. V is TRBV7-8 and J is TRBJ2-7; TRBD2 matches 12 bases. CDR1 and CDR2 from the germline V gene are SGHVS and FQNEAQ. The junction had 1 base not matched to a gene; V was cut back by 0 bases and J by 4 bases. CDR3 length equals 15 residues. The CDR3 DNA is TGTGCCAGCAGCTTAGCGCTAGCGGGAGGGTACGAGCAGTACTTC. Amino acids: CASSLALAGGYEQYF. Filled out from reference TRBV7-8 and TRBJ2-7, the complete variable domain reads GAGVSQSPRYKVAKRGQDVALRCDPISGHVSLFWYQQALGQGPEFLTYFQNEAQLDKSGLPSDRFFAERPEGSVSTLKIQRTQQEDSAVYLCASSLALAGGYEQYFGPGTRLTVT.

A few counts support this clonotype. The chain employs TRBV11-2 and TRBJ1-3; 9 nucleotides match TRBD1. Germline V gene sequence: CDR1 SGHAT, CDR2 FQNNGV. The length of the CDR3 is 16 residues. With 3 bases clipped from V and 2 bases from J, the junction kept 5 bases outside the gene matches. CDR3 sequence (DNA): TGTGCCAGCAGCTTCGGGACAGGGTCGGCTGGAAACACCATATATTTT. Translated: CASSFGTGSAGNTIYF.

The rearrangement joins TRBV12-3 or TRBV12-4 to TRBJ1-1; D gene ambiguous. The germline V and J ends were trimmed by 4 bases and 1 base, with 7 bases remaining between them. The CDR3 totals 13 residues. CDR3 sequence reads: CASSSQENTEAFF. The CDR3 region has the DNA TGTGCCAGCAGTTCACAAGAGAACACTGAAGCTTTCTTT.

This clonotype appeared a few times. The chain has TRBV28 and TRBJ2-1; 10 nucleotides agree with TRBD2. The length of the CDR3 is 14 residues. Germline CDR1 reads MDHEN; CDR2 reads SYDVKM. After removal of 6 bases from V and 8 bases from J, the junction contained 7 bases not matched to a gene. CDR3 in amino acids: CASRSGGAMDEQFF. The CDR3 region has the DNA TGTGCCAGCAGAAGCGGGGGGGCCATGGATGAGCAGTTCTTC.

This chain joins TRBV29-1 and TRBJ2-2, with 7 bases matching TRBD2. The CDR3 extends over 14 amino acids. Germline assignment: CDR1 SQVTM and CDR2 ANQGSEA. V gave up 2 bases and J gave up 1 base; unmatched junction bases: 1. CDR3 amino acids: CSVERGVNTGELFF. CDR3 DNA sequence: TGCAGCGTTGAACGGGGGGTGAACACCGGGGAGCTGTTTTTT.

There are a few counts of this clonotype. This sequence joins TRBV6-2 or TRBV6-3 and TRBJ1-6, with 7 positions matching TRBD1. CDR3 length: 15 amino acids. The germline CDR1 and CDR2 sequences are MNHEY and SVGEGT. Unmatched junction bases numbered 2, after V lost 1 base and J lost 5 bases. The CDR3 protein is CASSYWGQNNSPLHF. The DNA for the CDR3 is TGTGCCAGCAGTTACTGGGGACAGAATAATTCACCCCTCCACTTT.

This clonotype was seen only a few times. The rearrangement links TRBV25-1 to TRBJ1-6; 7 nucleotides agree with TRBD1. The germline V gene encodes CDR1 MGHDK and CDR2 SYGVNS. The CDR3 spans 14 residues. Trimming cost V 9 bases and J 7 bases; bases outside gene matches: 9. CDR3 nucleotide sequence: TGTGCCAGTTCCGAGGGGGCTAGGAATTCACCCCTCCACTTT. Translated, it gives CASSEGARNSPLHF.

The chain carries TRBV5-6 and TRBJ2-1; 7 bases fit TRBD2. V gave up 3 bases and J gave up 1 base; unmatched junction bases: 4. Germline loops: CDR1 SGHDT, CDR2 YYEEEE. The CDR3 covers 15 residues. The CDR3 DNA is TGTGCCAGCAGCTCGTCACTAGCGTCCTACAATGAGCAGTTCTTC. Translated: CASSSSLASYNEQFF.

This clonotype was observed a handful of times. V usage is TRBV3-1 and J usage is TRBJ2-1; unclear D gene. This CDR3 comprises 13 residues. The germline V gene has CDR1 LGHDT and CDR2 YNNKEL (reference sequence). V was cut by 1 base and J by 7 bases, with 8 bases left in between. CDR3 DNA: TGTGCCAGCAGCCAAGGCCCCCCTAATGAGCAGTTCTTC. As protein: CASSQGPPNEQFF.